This TCR beta chain was profiled in a study of regulatory T cells in long-lasting Graves disease. In this sample, this clonotype turned up a few times. Per the germline V gene, CDR1 is SGHVS and CDR2 is FNYEAQ. V was pared by 7 bases and J by 0 bases, with 13 bases between. This CDR3 is 14 amino acids long. Through Arm-PCR of CDR3 regions and iRepertoire HTBI primers, TCR beta libraries were built. TCRdb itself ran the multiplex PCR reads through MiXCR, one entry per CDR3 protein. Here the sample spans a few hundred thousand distinct CDR3 sequences, roughly 14% being singletons. As for time point: newly diagnosed GD, antithyroid drugs for less than 3 months. Isolated PBMC RNA provided the starting material for the TCR library. The sample was also linked to a second study, of T cells in Graves' hyperthyroidism and ophthalmopathy.

The material sequenced was peripheral blood mononuclear cells (PBMCs), taken at new diagnosis, from a patient treated with antithyroid drugs. The chain carries TRBV7-6 and TRBJ2-7; weak D call: TRBD1 (6 bases). This sequence originates from a man younger than 45 with Graves disease. The CDR3 loop reads CASTKQGSSYEQYF. In DNA, the CDR3 is TGTGCCAGCACCAAACAGGGCAGCTCCTACGAGCAGTACTTC.